This T cell receptor beta chain stems from a study of cytomegalovirus exposure and HLA in healthy donors. General study results and limits: It was 164 TCR beta chains that were listed as cytomegalovirus-associated. Links to common viral pathogens appeared, in a later analysis, for several of the most significant clusters. Previous analysis showed most TCR beta V segments were productive about 87% or about 30% of the time.

About this clone itself: The antigen remains unidentified.

PCR involved 60 Vbeta and 13 Jbeta primers. Assay used: immunoSEQ multiplex PCR; TCRdb lists only in-frame clones, some missing. This listing includes about 46,000 clones. Sequencing was carried out using PBMCs. The sequence was obtained from a woman in her forties in good health and CMV-seronegative.

The CDR3 sequence: CASSLGHTGDHKYEQYF. The CDR3 DNA reads as TGCGCCAGCAGCTTGGGGCACACAGGGGATCACAAATACGAGCAGTACTTC. This chain joins TRBV5-1 and TRBJ2-7, with TRBD1 matching 7 bases. V shed 0 bases, J shed 4 bases, and the junction held 13 bases outside the gene matches. The CDR3 totals 17 residues. Germline V CDR1 and CDR2: SGHRS, YFSETQ.